This TCR beta chain stems from a study of Ad26.COV2.S vaccination and SARS-CoV-2 variants. Some clones are missing from TCRdb's copy, which holds only in-frame ones; the method was immunoSEQ multiplex PCR. Of about 350,000 clones in the sample, 92% are singletons; the top ten hold 3.9%. Germline V CDR1 and CDR2: MNHEY, SVGAGI. This CDR3 contains 15 residues. Losses at the gene ends were 5 bases for V and 7 bases for J; bases not matched to a gene: 7. J is TRBJ2-1 and V is TRBV6-5; TRBD2 matches 11 bases. This sample comprised peripheral blood, obtained after recovery from COVID-19. The receptor's source is a human donor who had recovered from COVID-19. CDR3 nucleotides: TGTGCCAGCAGTCAACTGCGACTAGCGGGAAATGAGCAGTTCTTC. Its protein product is CASSQLRLAGNEQFF.